The sequence of this T cell receptor beta chain was determined in a study of blood T cell repertoires in COVID-19. Per germline, CDR1 MNHEY and CDR2 SMNVEV (reference sequence). The length of the CDR3 is 14 residues. Trimming left V 2 bases short and J 4 bases short, with 12 bases between. Method: immunoSEQ multiplex PCR; TCRdb's copy keeps in-frame clones and lacks some. Of roughly 190,000 clones listed, 75% to 90% were seen once; the top ten hold 6% to 7%. The specimen sequenced was peripheral blood. The rearrangement uses TRBV27 and TRBJ2-7; no definite D call. The clonotype originates from a woman between 40 and 50 years old with acute or convalescent COVID-19. CDR3 coding DNA: TGTGCCAGCAGTTTAGCGGTTTTCGGGTACGAGCAGTACTTC. Its protein is CASSLAVFGYEQYF.